Following are 5 T cell receptor beta chains from one sample sequenced in a study of T cell changes during pregnancy in multiple sclerosis. TCRdb's table, derived via immunoSEQ multiplex PCR, lists solely in-frame clones and lacks some. Here the sample spans about 77,000 clones, around 91% being singletons. The sequences come from peripheral blood, collected before pregnancy. The receptors here all came from a female donor with multiple sclerosis, enrolled in a pregnancy study.

This chain uses TRBV5-4 with TRBJ1-3, with unresolved D. Germline V gene data show CDR1 as SGHNT and CDR2 as YYREEE (reference sequence). The V end lost 4 bases, the J end lost 0 bases, and 14 bases lay between the germline ends. This CDR3 contains 16 residues. CDR3 bases: TGTGCCAGCAGCCCCGCGCCGGAGAGCTCTGGAAACACCATATATTTT. As protein: CASSPAPESSGNTIYF.

This clone has only one observation. V usage is TRBV9 and J usage is TRBJ2-5, with 7 bases that match TRBD2. The germline V gene has CDR1 SGDLS and CDR2 YYNGEE. V gave up 4 bases and J gave up 5 bases; unmatched junction bases: 14. The CDR3 spans 16 residues. CDR3 in DNA: TGTGCCAGCAGCCCGGGCGGCAAGCGGGGTGTGGAGACCCAGTACTTC. Protein: CASSPGGKRGVETQYF.

This chain uses TRBV28 with TRBJ1-5, with D unresolved. Trimming cost V 6 bases and J 4 bases, with 7 bases left between them. Germline CDR1 MDHEN, CDR2 SYDVKM. There are 12 residues in the CDR3. CDR3 sequence reads: CASRRLNQPQHF. The DNA of the CDR3 is TGTGCCAGCAGGCGCCTAAATCAGCCCCAGCATTTT.

This clone was detected a few times. The chain links TRBV5-1 to TRBJ1-2, with a tentative D call TRBD1 (6 bases). Trimming removed 7 bases from V and 5 bases from J, with 12 bases in between. CDR1 is SGHRS and CDR2 is YFSETQ in the germline V gene. The CDR3 spans 12 residues. CDR3 amino acids: CASANQGYGYTF. The CDR3 DNA follows: TGCGCCAGCGCTAATCAGGGGTATGGCTACACCTTC.

The CDR3 sequence is CASRGGTLNTGELFF. CDR3 bases: TGTGCCAGCAGGGGGGGGACACTCAACACCGGGGAGCTGTTTTTT. The chain uses TRBV28 and TRBJ2-2; maybe TRBD2 (7 bases). Trimming cost V 6 bases and J 2 bases, with 13 bases left between them. Looked up from germline, CDR1 is MDHEN and CDR2 is SYDVKM. The CDR3 has 15 amino acids. The variable domain in full, with the rest retrieved from reference TRBV28 and TRBJ2-2, is DVKVTQSSRYLVKRTGEKVFLECVQDMDHENMFWYRQDPGLGLRLIYFSYDVKMKEKGDIPEGYSVSREKKERFSLILESASTNQTSMYLCASRGGTLNTGELFFGEGSRLTVL.